This T cell receptor (beta chain) was recovered during a study of CD8+CD57+ T cells in acquired aplastic anemia. As for the study in general: DNA recovered from sorted CD4+ and CD8+ cells had a mean of around 3.3 ug. Overall study results and limits: Patients and controls were found to share around 30 CD8+ CDR3 sequences.

Note on this clonotype: Its matching antigen is unknown. Germline is not matched at one junction end, which may reflect a read error.

From germline, CDR1 is KGHDR and CDR2 SFDVKD. CDR3 length equals 14 residues. CDR3 and TCR beta VDJ profiling relied on genomic DNA as the template. Via MiXCR, TCRdb re-called the reads, giving one row per CDR3 protein. The data contain about 190,000 distinct CDR3 sequences, 64% of them seen just once; the ten biggest clones take up around 45%. The gene calls are TRBV24-1 and TRBJ2-2; D gene unclear. The TCR comes from a human donor with severe aplastic anemia or a healthy control (not recorded which). The sequencing input was sorted CD4+, CD8+, or CD8+CD57+ T cells (not recorded which) from PBMCs. This CDR3 is CAASEPVNTGELFF. CDR3 nucleotide sequence: TGTGCCGCCAGTGAACCCGTGAACACCGGGGAGCTGTTTTTT.